The TCR beta chain under discussion was sequenced for a study of glioma-infiltrating T cells. Per the germline V gene, CDR1 is SGHVS and CDR2 is FNYEAQ. The ends lost 5 bases at V and 1 base at J; junction bases unmatched: 5. CDR3 length: 16 amino acids. The iRepertoire nested amplicon-rescue multiplex PCR amplified TCR alpha and beta CDR3s from RNA. Input was 100-400 ng of tissue mRNA or PBMC total RNA. From the multiplex PCR reads, TCRdb called clonotypes with MiXCR, one entry per CDR3 protein. The sample holds under 200,000 distinct CDR3 sequences, around 40% seen once. Notes on the study in general: Non-neoplastic patients had below-expected tissue-blood divergence, while all gliomas exceeded expectation. Very few CDR3 sequences were shared between tissue and blood.

Regarding this clonotype: Its antigen is unidentified.

This chain links TRBV7-6 with TRBJ2-7, with 13 bases aligning to TRBD2. The sample comprised glioma tissue, nonneoplastic brain tissue, or PBMCs (not recorded which). The TCR comes from a human donor with low-grade glioma or glioblastoma, undergoing nonglioma brain surgery, or in good health (not recorded which). CDR3 in DNA: TGTGCCAGCAGCACCCCGGGACTAGCGGGATCCTACGAGCAGTACTTC. This translates into CASSTPGLAGSYEQYF.